This T cell receptor beta chain was observed in a study of control samples from healthy donors and cancer patients. Assay: immunoSEQ multiplex PCR; the TCRdb copy retains only in-frame clones and omits some. Here the sample spans 120,000 or so clones, approximately 92% being singletons. The V end was cut by 1 base, the J end by 1 base, with 2 bases between. The CDR3 is 13 amino acids. Germline lookup yields CDR1 KGHSH and CDR2 LQKENI. The clonotype was recovered from a man older than 75 with head and neck cancer. V gene TRBV18 combines with J gene TRBJ1-5; the D is unclear. The sequenced sample consisted of PBMCs. The CDR3 bases are TGTGCCAGCTCACCACAAAGCAATCAGCCCCAGCATTTT. This gives the protein CASSPQSNQPQHF.